This entry is about one T cell receptor beta chain. The authors' processing: Estimated nucleated cell counts came from reference gene primer amplification. TCRdb keeps only in-frame clones here, not all; method: immunoSEQ multiplex PCR. The V and J calls and the clone size are those of that table, but D and trimming were determined from the DNA. Here the sample spans 380,000 or so clones, more than 65% being singletons. The entry originates in a study of blood T cell repertoires in COVID-19. The wider study: The origin of the acute and convalescent COVID-19 samples was the United States, Italy and Spain. Sample material is recorded as cDNA or gDNA derived from T cells, B-cell-depleted T cells, or PBMCs.

Germline V gene sequence: CDR1 LGHDT, CDR2 YNNKEL (reference sequence). Between the trimmed V and J ends, which lost 0 bases and 3 bases, there was a span of 11 bases. The CDR3 extends over 16 amino acids. V is TRBV3-1 (or the pseudogene TRBV3-2) and J is TRBJ1-4; D possibly corresponds to TRBD1 (5 bases). The sample consisted of peripheral blood. The receptor was isolated from a human donor with acute or convalescent COVID-19. The donor label of this sample is uncertain. The CDR3 is CASSQEVGGANEKLFF. CDR3 nucleotides: TGTGCCAGCAGCCAAGAAGTTGGGGGGGCTAATGAAAAACTGTTTTTT.